Listed here are 17 T cell receptor beta chains from one sample, sequenced in a study of identical twins. TCRdb itself ran the 5' RACE reads through MiXCR, one entry per CDR3 protein. The sample holds 690,000 or so distinct CDR3 sequences, more than 6.5% seen once. This sample was also put to use in a study of yellow fever vaccine responses in identical twins.

Input material: PBMCs. The receptors stem from a woman between 18 and 30 years old in good health.

Regarding this clonotype: Germline and junction disagree at one end, which may indicate a read error. The rearrangement joins TRBV20-1 to TRBJ2-1, with 7 bases that match TRBD2. Germline-derived CDR1 and CDR2 are DFQATT and SNEGSKA (reference sequence). The CDR3 has 15 amino acids. The chain's CDR3 is CSARGVASGINEQFF. CDR3 in DNA: TGCAGTGCCAGAGGTGTGGCTAGCGGAATCAATGAGCAGTTCTTC.

This clonotype has a count of ten or more. The gene calls are TRBV11-2 and TRBJ2-7; perhaps TRBD1 as D (5 bases). Per the germline V gene, CDR1 is SGHAT and CDR2 is FQNNGV. CDR3 length equals 12 residues. Trimming stripped 5 bases from V and 2 bases from J, with 7 bases between. The CDR3 nucleotides are TGTGCCAGCAGCGACAGTCCCTACGAGCAGTACTTC. This codes for CASSDSPYEQYF. Together with reference TRBV11-2 and TRBJ2-7, the CDR3 gives the full variable domain: EAGVAQSPRYKIIEKRQSVAFWCNPISGHATLYWYQQILGQGPKLLIQFQNNGVVDDSQLPKDRFSAERLKGVDSTLKIQPAKLEDSAVYLCASSDSPYEQYFGPGTRLTVT.

This chain connects TRBV29-1 to TRBJ2-7; the D gene is possibly TRBD2 (6 bases). Germline V CDR1 and CDR2: SQVTM, ANQGSEA. CDR3 length: 14 residues. V gave up 6 bases and J gave up 0 bases, with 15 bases separating them. The CDR3, as DNA: TGCAGCGTAAAGGGACGGGGGACCTCCTACGAGCAGTACTTC. Amino acids: CSVKGRGTSYEQYF.

This clonotype has at least ten counts. This chain connects TRBV7-9 to TRBJ2-2; no definite D call. Germline-derived CDR1 and CDR2 are SEHNR and FQNEAQ (reference sequence). The CDR3 is 11 amino acids. Trimming took 6 bases from V and 9 from J, leaving 8 bases between them. The CDR3 nucleotides read TGTGCCAGCAGTCCGACGAGGGAGCTGTTTTTT. Amino acid sequence: CASSPTRELFF.

The gene calls are TRBV12-3 or TRBV12-4 and TRBJ1-2; D is ambiguous. Trimming cost V 3 bases and J 6 bases, with 8 bases left between them. CDR3 length: 12 amino acids. DNA for the CDR3: TGTGCCAGCAGTTTGGACGGGCATGGCTACACCTTC. Amino acid sequence: CASSLDGHGYTF.

The rearrangement uses TRBV11-1 and TRBJ2-1, with D perhaps matching TRBD1 or TRBD2 (5 bases each). Trimming pared 4 bases from V and 7 bases from J, leaving 20 bases between. The CDR3 has 16 amino acids. Germline loops: CDR1 SGHAT, CDR2 FQDESV (reference sequence). CDR3 protein: CASSSDTHGGRNEQFF. CDR3 DNA: TGTGCCAGCAGCTCGGACACCCACGGAGGTAGGAATGAGCAGTTCTTC.

This clonotype was counted only a few times. The junction departs from the called germline gene at one end, perhaps through a read error. This chain joins TRBV19 and TRBJ2-1, with D hard to call. The CDR3 runs to 15 residues. In germline, CDR1 is LNHDA, CDR2 SQIVND (reference sequence). The CDR3 here is CASREDVRAYNEHFF. The CDR3 region has the DNA TGTGCCAGTAGAGAGGACGTAAGGGCTTACAATGAGCATTTCTTC.

In this sample, this clonotype turned up many times. The J gene is TRBJ2-7, the V gene TRBV4-3; 7 bases map to TRBD1. With 2 bases clipped from V and 3 bases from J, the junction kept 7 bases outside the gene matches. The CDR3 runs to 15 residues. CDR1 is LGHNA, CDR2 YSLEER, per germline. The chain's CDR3 is CASSQQRTGSYEQYF. CDR3 nucleotide sequence: TGCGCCAGCAGCCAACAAAGGACAGGAAGCTACGAGCAGTACTTC.

This clonotype was observed a few times. V usage is TRBV28 and J usage is TRBJ1-2; 10 positions agree with TRBD1. Germline V CDR1 and CDR2: MDHEN, SYDVKM. The junction had 7 bases not matched to a gene; V was cut back by 6 bases and J by 3 bases. The CDR3 covers 15 residues. The CDR3 DNA reads as TGTGCCAGCAGCTCCCTGACAGGGGGCGACTATGGCTACACCTTC. This encodes CASSSLTGGDYGYTF.

The chain uses TRBV18 and TRBJ1-4; D unclear. This CDR3 is built from 16 residues. Trimming took off 5 bases at V and 6 bases at J, with 19 bases between the two ends. The germline V gene encodes CDR1 KGHSH and CDR2 LQKENI. The CDR3 loop reads CASSSLVWGEDEKLFF. The CDR3 nucleotides read TGTGCCAGCTCATCCTTAGTCTGGGGAGAAGATGAAAAACTGTTTTTT.

This clonotype appeared a few times. This chain links TRBV14 with TRBJ2-7; maybe TRBD2 (5 bases). V gave up 4 bases and J gave up 3 bases, with 13 bases separating them. The germline gives CDR1 SGHDN, CDR2 FVKESK. CDR3 size: 14 residues. The CDR3 sequence is CASSPFVGSYEQYF. Written as DNA, the CDR3 is TGTGCCAGCAGCCCCTTCGTGGGGAGCTACGAGCAGTACTTC.

The chain is built from TRBV7-9 and TRBJ2-1; D might be TRBD2 (7 bases). CDR1 is SEHNR, CDR2 FQNEAQ, per germline (reference sequence). The CDR3 is 16 residues long. V lost 7 bases to trimming and J lost 5 bases, with 21 bases between them. The CDR3 sequence is CASTPLPGGSDNEQFF. The CDR3 DNA is TGTGCCAGCACCCCCCTCCCGGGGGGCTCGGACAATGAGCAGTTCTTC.

This clonotype was counted a few times. For the CDR3, the DNA is TGTGCCAGCTCACCTCCCGTTGGGCGGGAACCACTAGCCAAAAACATTCAGTACTTC. This gives the protein CASSPPVGREPLAKNIQYF. The chain uses TRBV18 and TRBJ2-4, with a weak D call TRBD2 (6 bases). V was cut by 3 bases and J by 0 bases, with 21 bases left in between. This CDR3 comprises 19 residues. Germline CDR1 and CDR2: KGHSH and LQKENI. The full variable domain, rest sourced from reference TRBV18 and TRBJ2-4, is NAGVMQNPRHLVRRRGQEARLRCSPMKGHSHVYWYRQLPEEGLKFMVYLQKENIIDESGMPKERFSAEFPKEGPSILRIQQVVRGDSAAYFCASSPPVGREPLAKNIQYFGAGTRLSVL.

This clonotype was observed a handful of times. This chain uses TRBV6-1 with TRBJ2-7, with TRBD2 matching 11 bases. Germline values: CDR1 MNHNS, CDR2 SASEGT. Trimming at V came to 5 bases and at J to 3 bases, leaving 12 bases not matched to a gene. CDR3 length: 17 amino acids. In DNA form, the CDR3 reads TGTGCCAGCAGTAAACTAGTACTAGCGGGAGATATCTACGAGCAGTACTTC. Encoded protein: CASSKLVLAGDIYEQYF.

A few counts support this clonotype. The chain combines TRBV5-1 with TRBJ2-7, with unresolved D. V lost 2 bases, J lost 0 bases, and 9 bases lay in between. The CDR3 runs 14 residues. Per the germline V gene, CDR1 is SGHRS and CDR2 is YFSETQ. CDR3 region: CASSLKGFSYEQYF. CDR3 DNA sequence: TGCGCCAGCAGCTTAAAGGGATTCTCCTACGAGCAGTACTTC.

There are many counts of this clonotype. The chain links TRBV7-2 to TRBJ1-1; D unresolved. The CDR3 runs to 14 residues. V was clipped by 2 bases and J by 0 bases, with 7 bases between them. CDR1 and CDR2 (germline): SGHTA, FQGNSA. The CDR3, as DNA: TGTGCCAGCAGCTTAAGGGTCTTGAACACTGAAGCTTTCTTT. Translated, it gives CASSLRVLNTEAFF.

Regarding this clonotype: Relative to the germline gene, one junction end is altered; a read error may explain this. V is TRBV7-9 and J is TRBJ2-2; maybe TRBD2 (5 bases). The CDR3 runs to 14 residues. Germline V gene sequence: CDR1 SEHNR, CDR2 FQNEAQ (reference sequence). This CDR3 reads CASLGAVNTGVLFF. The CDR3 DNA reads as TGTGCCTCTCTGGGAGCGGTGAACACCGGGGTGCTGTTTTTT. The variable domain in full, with the rest retrieved from reference TRBV7-9 and TRBJ2-2, is DTGVSQNPRHKITKRGQNVTFRCDPISEHNRLYWYRQTLGQGPEFLTYFQNEAQLEKSRLLSDRFSAERPKGSFSTLEIQRTEQGDSAMYLCASLGAVNTGVLFFGEGSRLTVL.